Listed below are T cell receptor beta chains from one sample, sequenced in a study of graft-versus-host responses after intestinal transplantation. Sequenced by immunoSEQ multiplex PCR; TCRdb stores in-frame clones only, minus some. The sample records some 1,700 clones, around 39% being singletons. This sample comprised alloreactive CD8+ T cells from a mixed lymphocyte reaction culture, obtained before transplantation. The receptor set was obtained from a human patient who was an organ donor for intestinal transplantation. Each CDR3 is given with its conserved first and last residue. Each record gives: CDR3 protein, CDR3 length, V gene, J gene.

CASSHFGTRAYEQYF	15	TRBV6-5	TRBJ2-7
CASGLDNYGYTF	12	TRBV12-5	TRBJ1-2
CASSLGTNSYEQYF	14	TRBV5-4	TRBJ2-7
CSVDWGIYGYTF	12	TRBV29-1	TRBJ1-2
CASSRSIPYGYTF	13	TRBV19	TRBJ1-2
CASSSLGPSRGDGQETQYF	19	TRBV7-7	TRBJ2-5
CASSVVGQGDTEAFF	15	TRBV9	TRBJ1-1
CASSLVGSYEQYF	13	TRBV5-4	TRBJ2-7
CSVEEGYYGYTF	12	TRBV29-1	TRBJ1-2
CASSPGTGGTDTQYF	15	TRBV5-6	TRBJ2-3
CASRPASNEQFF	12	TRBV7-6	TRBJ2-1
CASSEARRGLSYEQYF	16	TRBV6-1	TRBJ2-7
CASSEGRANSPLHF	14	TRBV6-9	TRBJ1-6
CASSLSDVNTEAFF	14	TRBV7-9	TRBJ1-1
CASSLQPFGYTF	12	TRBV11-2	TRBJ1-2
CASSLDGRAEAFF	13	TRBV7-9	TRBJ1-1
CASSHYGGALLGELFF	16	TRBV4-2	TRBJ2-2
CASSVWTGGNEQFF	14	TRBV6-1	TRBJ2-1
CASSPGPGGSPEYYEQYF	18	TRBV5-5	TRBJ2-7
CASRASEYYEQYF	13	TRBV10-2	TRBJ2-7
CASSDKAGALQETQYF	16	TRBV7-9	TRBJ2-5
CASSSRDTTPHPLVDEQYF	19	TRBV7-3	TRBJ2-7
CATSRDQEGSDNSIQYF	17	TRBV15	TRBJ2-4
CASSHFGTRAYEQYF	15	TRBV6-8	TRBJ2-7
CASSQDRGPYEQYF	14	TRBV4-3	TRBJ2-7
CASSPLGGFGETQYF	15	TRBV18	TRBJ2-5
CASSFGTGGSADTQYF	16	TRBV5-6	TRBJ2-3
CASSLTGLSGNQPQHF	16	TRBV27	TRBJ1-5
CASSYSTAGRETQYF	15	TRBV6-5	TRBJ2-5
CASSSRDTTPHPLVDEQYF	19	TRBV11-1	TRBJ2-7
CASRAANTEAFF	12	TRBV19	TRBJ1-1
CASSESPSYEQYF	13	TRBV6-5	TRBJ2-7
CASRAGTGVGNEQFF	15	TRBV2	TRBJ2-1
CASSGGLPGTEAFF	14	TRBV2	TRBJ1-1
CASSLRPGQSSTGQYF	16	TRBV6-6	TRBJ2-3
CATSRGRQGKAYEQYF	16	TRBV15	TRBJ2-7
CASSLSGGEQYF	12	TRBV28	TRBJ2-7
CASSEWDANTEAFF	14	TRBV25-1	TRBJ1-1
CASSSPTSGGPGSTQYF	17	TRBV7-2	TRBJ2-3
CAIEPQGEVGNEQFF	15	TRBV28	TRBJ2-1
CASSVASGASTDTQYF	16	TRBV9	TRBJ2-3
CASSSLAGGPSYEQYF	16	TRBV28	TRBJ2-7
CASSQGVNTEAFF	13	TRBV4-1	TRBJ1-1
CASSIGGTSTDTQYF	15	TRBV19	TRBJ2-3
CASSPGLAREQFF	13	TRBV7-2	TRBJ2-1
CASSFRGTGVGDNEQFF	17	TRBV7-2	TRBJ2-1
CASSLSRATEAFF	13	TRBV5-1	TRBJ1-1